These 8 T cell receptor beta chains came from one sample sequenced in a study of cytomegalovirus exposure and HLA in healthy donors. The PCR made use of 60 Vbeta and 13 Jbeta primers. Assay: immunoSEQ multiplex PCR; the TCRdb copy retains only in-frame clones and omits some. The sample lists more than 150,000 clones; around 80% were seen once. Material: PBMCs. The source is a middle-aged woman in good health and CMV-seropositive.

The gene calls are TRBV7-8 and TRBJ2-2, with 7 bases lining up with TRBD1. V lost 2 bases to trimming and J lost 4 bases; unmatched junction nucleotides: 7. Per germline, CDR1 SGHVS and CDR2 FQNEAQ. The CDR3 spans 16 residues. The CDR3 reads CASSLRGREVTGELFF. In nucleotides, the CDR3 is TGTGCCAGCAGCTTAAGGGGGCGAGAAGTCACCGGGGAGCTGTTTTTT.

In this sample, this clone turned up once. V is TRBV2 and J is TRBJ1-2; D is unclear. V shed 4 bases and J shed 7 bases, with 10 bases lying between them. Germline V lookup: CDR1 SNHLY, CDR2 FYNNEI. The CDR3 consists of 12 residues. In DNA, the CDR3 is TGTGCCAGCAGTGTAAGTCGGAGTGGCTACACCTTC. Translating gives CASSVSRSGYTF.

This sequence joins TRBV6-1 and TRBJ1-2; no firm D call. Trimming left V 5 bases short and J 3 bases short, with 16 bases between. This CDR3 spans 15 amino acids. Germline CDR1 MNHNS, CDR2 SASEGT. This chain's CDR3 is CASSLEGKRDYGYTF. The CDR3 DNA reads TGTGCCAGCAGTCTCGAGGGAAAGAGGGACTATGGCTACACCTTC.

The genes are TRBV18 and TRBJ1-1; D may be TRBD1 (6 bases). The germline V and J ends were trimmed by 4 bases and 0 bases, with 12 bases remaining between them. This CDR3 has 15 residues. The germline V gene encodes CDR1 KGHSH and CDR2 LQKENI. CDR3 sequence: CASSLSGTLNTEAFF. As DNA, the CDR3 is TGTGCCAGCTCACTATCCGGGACACTGAACACTGAAGCTTTCTTT.

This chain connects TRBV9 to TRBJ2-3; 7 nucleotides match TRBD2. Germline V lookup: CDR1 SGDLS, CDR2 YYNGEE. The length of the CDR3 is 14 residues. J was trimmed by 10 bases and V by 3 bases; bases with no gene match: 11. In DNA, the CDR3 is TGTGCCAGCAGCGCCGGGACTATTTTCTCCTCGCAGTATTTT. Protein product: CASSAGTIFSSQYF.

The CDR3 DNA sequence: TGTGCCAGTCGAGATGGGGGGGGTTCGGACTATGGCTACACCTTC. It is translated as CASRDGGGSDYGYTF. V is TRBV6-5 and J is TRBJ1-2; D might be TRBD1 (5 bases). The CDR3 length is 15 residues. V was shortened by 9 bases and J by 3 bases, with 20 bases between the two germline ends. Germline V gives CDR1 MNHEY, CDR2 SVGAGI.

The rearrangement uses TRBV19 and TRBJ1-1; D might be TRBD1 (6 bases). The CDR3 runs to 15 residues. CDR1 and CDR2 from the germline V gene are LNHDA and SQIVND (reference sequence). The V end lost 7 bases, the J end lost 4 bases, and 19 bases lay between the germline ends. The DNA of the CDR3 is TGTGCCAGTACCCCTCCGCGGGGGCAAGTCACTGAAGCTTTCTTT. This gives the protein CASTPPRGQVTEAFF.

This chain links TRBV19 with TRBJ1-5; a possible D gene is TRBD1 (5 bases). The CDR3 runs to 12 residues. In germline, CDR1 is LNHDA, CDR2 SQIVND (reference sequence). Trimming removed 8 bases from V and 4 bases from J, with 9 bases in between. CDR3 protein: CASLGGNQPQHF. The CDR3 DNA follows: TGTGCCAGTTTGGGGGGGAATCAGCCCCAGCATTTT.